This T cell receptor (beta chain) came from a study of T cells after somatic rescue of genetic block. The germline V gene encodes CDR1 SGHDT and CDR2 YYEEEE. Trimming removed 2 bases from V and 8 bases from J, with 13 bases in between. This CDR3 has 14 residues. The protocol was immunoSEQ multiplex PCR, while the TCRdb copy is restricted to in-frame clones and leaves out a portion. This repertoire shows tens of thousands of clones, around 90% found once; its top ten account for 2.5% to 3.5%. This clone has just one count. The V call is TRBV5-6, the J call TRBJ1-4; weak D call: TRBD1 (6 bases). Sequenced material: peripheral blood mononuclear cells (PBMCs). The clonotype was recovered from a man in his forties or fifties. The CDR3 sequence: CASSFEQGWEKLFF. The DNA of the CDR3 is TGTGCCAGCAGCTTTGAACAGGGATGGGAAAAACTGTTTTTT.